This T cell receptor (beta chain) comes out of a study of radiotherapy plus CTLA-4 blockade in lung cancer. Study overall: Patients showed objective responses in about 20% of cases and disease control in less than 35%. Study outcomes and limitations: Early shifts in blood T cell clones, with interferon-beta, reportedly predicted response best. Following radiotherapy plus ipilimumab, tumor-derived TCR clones expanded in the blood.

CTLA-4 blockade with ipilimumab, together with focal radiation, was given to patients with chemo-refractory metastatic non-small-cell lung cancer. The V gene lost 6 bases and the J gene lost 4 bases, with 7 bases spanning the gap. The CDR3 is 11 amino acids. Germline V gene sequence: CDR1 SNHLY, CDR2 FYNNEI. Concerning this clone itself: Its antigen is unknown.

The table came from immunoSEQ multiplex PCR; TCRdb's copy has only in-frame clones and leaves some out. The table includes under 65,000 clones, 77% detected once. V and J are TRBV2 and TRBJ2-7; D gene unclear. The source material was peripheral blood, sampled from a patient treated with radiotherapy plus ipilimumab. The source is a human donor with non-small cell lung cancer whose response to radiotherapy plus ipilimumab could not be evaluated. The CDR3 bases are TGTGCCAGCAGCGAAACATACGAGCAGTACTTC. Its protein product is CASSETYEQYF.